A selection of T cell receptor beta chains follows, all from one sample in a study of cytomegalovirus exposure and HLA in healthy donors. TCRdb's copy holds only in-frame clones and misses some; the assay was immunoSEQ multiplex PCR. In the table there are 120,000 or so clones, over 80% of which are singletons. Material for sequencing was PBMCs. The receptors come from a man aged 25 to 45 in good health and CMV-seronegative. Both conserved end residues are part of each CDR3. The order of the fields is V gene, J gene, clone size, CDR3 protein. Not every row has a clone size; where given, it reads once, few, many or a size class.

TRBV5-6	TRBJ1-3	.	CASSYVPLGRAGNTIYF
TRBV5-1	TRBJ1-1	.	CASSLEGVSEAFF
TRBV18	TRBJ1-1	.	CASSPSAGGNTEAFF
TRBV15	TRBJ2-3	.	CATSTPTDTQYF
TRBV4-3	TRBJ2-4	.	CASSLWPAKNIQYF
TRBV6-5	TRBJ1-5	.	CASSPLGQGNQPQHF
TRBV10-3	TRBJ1-1	.	CAISVGGAGGARTEAFF
TRBV11-2	TRBJ2-5	.	CASSSPGQGPAAQYF
TRBV11-2	TRBJ2-6	few	CASSSVQGTGANVLTF
TRBV5-1	TRBJ2-7	.	CASSPAGRPYEQYF
TRBV6-1	TRBJ2-5	.	CASSEEAGGPRETQYF
TRBV2	TRBJ2-5	few	CASSTGETQYF
TRBV10-2	TRBJ2-6	.	CASRDGLETGGANGLTF
TRBV4-1	TRBJ2-5	.	CASSQAPTSSGETQYF
TRBV5-1	TRBJ2-7	.	CASRTDVYEQYF
TRBV9	TRBJ2-1	.	CASSQGQGSYNEQFF
TRBV9	TRBJ2-2	.	CASSLSTGELFF
TRBV5-1	TRBJ1-6	.	CASSSQGRRDSPLHF
TRBV18	TRBJ1-1	few	CASSLAGANTEAFF
TRBV27	TRBJ1-2	.	CASSPGRYGYTF
TRBV19	TRBJ2-1	.	CASSIWAEGAYNEQFF
TRBV19	TRBJ1-1	.	CASKEGGLNTEAFF
TRBV28	TRBJ1-1	once	CASSLFKNTEAFF
TRBV30	TRBJ2-2	.	CAWISVGAGTGELFF
TRBV6-1	TRBJ1-6	few	CASSDQTGGAGNSPLHF
TRBV5-6	TRBJ2-1	.	CASSLARGNEQFF
TRBV5-6	TRBJ2-3	.	CASSFGTTRGTDTQYF
TRBV10-2	TRBJ1-6	.	CASSDNQDLNSPLHF